The clone carrying this T cell receptor beta chain has just one count. The antigen remains undetermined. The sample belongs to a study of CD8+ T cells in alopecia areata. Investigators isolated RNA and reverse transcribed it into cDNA to act as the sequencing template. Profiled with immunoSEQ multiplex PCR; TCRdb holds only in-frame clones, not every one. The sample lists 200,000 to 250,000 clones, under 70% occurring once. Study-level results: Affected scalp, especially in alopecia totalis/universalis, had a higher clonality than normal scalp did.

The CDR3 has 15 amino acids. V was pared by 5 bases and J by 2 bases, with 4 bases of the junction left unmatched. CDR1 and CDR2 from the germline V gene are SGHTA and FQGNSA. Stated treatment: oral pan-JAK inhibitor, 5-10 mg twice daily. Alopecia areata patients provided lesional scalp punch biopsies and peripheral blood. The source was CD4+ T cells sorted from blood, collected at roughly week 45, from a patient treated with tofacitinib. The chain joins TRBV7-2 to TRBJ2-3; 10 nucleotides agree with TRBD2. This receptor was obtained from a human donor with alopecia areata. In nucleotides, the CDR3 is TGTGCCAGCAGCAAACTAGCGGGGCCCACAGATACGCAGTATTTT. Its protein is CASSKLAGPTDTQYF.